Listed here are 5 T cell receptor beta chains from one sample, sequenced in a study of identical twins (TCRdb year 2016). The library was made by 5' RACE. The run used an Illumina HiSeq 2000. TCRdb trimmed public reads at Q25 via fastp, called clones via MiXCR and kept in-frame beta chains. CDR3 protein duplicates are merged, each entry listing the most common genes and DNA. The table for this sample lists roughly 690,000 distinct CDR3 sequences; 21% of them were counted only once. Together, the top ten hold 4% to 5.5% of the sample. These data also featured in a second study, about T cells expressing NK-cell markers.

The sequenced material came from PBMCs. The receptors here all came from a woman aged 18-29 years in good health.

This clonotype has just a few counts. J is TRBJ2-2 and V is TRBV12-3 or TRBV12-4; D is perhaps TRBD1 or TRBD2 (6 bases each). The CDR3 extends over 13 amino acids. Trimming removed 5 bases from V and 6 bases from J, with 10 bases in between. CDR3 nucleotides: TGTGCCAGCAGTAGGAGGGGGTCCGGGGAGCTGTTTTTT. This sequence encodes CASSRRGSGELFF.

V usage is TRBV20-1 and J usage is TRBJ2-2; maybe TRBD2 (5 bases). Trimming pared 2 bases from V and 0 bases from J, leaving 10 bases between. The CDR3 sequence is 15 residues long. Germline CDR1 and CDR2: DFQATT and SNEGSKA (reference sequence). CDR3 coding DNA: TGCAGTGCTAGACGGGGAAACGCGAACACCGGGGAGCTGTTTTTT. It translates to CSARRGNANTGELFF.

The chain has TRBV6-2 or TRBV6-3 and TRBJ2-1; D is possibly TRBD2 (5 bases). There are 13 residues in the CDR3. The V gene lost 6 bases and the J gene lost 15 bases, with 21 bases spanning the gap. The germline V gene has CDR1 MNHEY and CDR2 SVGEGT. CDR3 in amino acids: CASRDPFMRVGFF. CDR3 in DNA: TGTGCCAGCAGAGATCCCTTTATGAGGGTAGGGTTCTTC.

This clonotype appeared a few times. The chain has TRBV7-2 and TRBJ1-1; perhaps TRBD1 as D (6 bases). The CDR3 has 13 amino acids. The V and J ends lost 4 bases and 9 bases respectively, with 15 bases between them. Germline CDR1 reads SGHTA; CDR2 reads FQGNSA. The CDR3, as DNA: TGTGCCAGCAGCTCCCGGGACACCCCGAAAGCTTTCTTT. This encodes CASSSRDTPKAFF. Using reference TRBV7-2 and TRBJ1-1 for the parts outside the CDR3, the full variable domain is GAGVSQSPSNKVTEKGKDVELRCDPISGHTALYWYRQSLGQGLEFLIYFQGNSAPDKSGLPSDRFSAERTGGSVSTLTIQRTQQEDSAVYLCASSSRDTPKAFFGQGTRLTVV.

J is TRBJ2-4 and V is TRBV5-1; TRBD1 matches at 8 bases. The V segment lost 4 bases and the J segment 6 bases; nucleotides outside the gene matches: 9. Per the germline V gene, CDR1 is SGHRS and CDR2 is YFSETQ. The CDR3 covers 15 residues. CDR3 region: CASSERTGQTNIQYF. In nucleotides, the CDR3 is TGCGCCAGCAGCGAGAGGACAGGGCAAACAAACATTCAGTACTTC.